What follows describes a single TCR beta chain. Its cognate antigen is unknown. Despite likely unrecorded immune exposures, the donors were nominally healthy at the time of sampling. V lost 5 bases, J lost 2 bases, and 11 bases stayed unmatched. Per the germline V gene, CDR1 is LNHDA and CDR2 is SQIVND (reference sequence). This CDR3 comprises 17 residues. This specimen comes from a study of cytomegalovirus exposure and HLA in healthy donors. Study-level information: Of the donors genotyped, approximately 400 in all, about 82% fell in the Caucasian-associated ancestry cluster. Whole-study findings and limits: A prior analysis recorded that most TCR beta V segments were productive about 87% or about 30% of the time.

It was with 60 Vbeta and 13 Jbeta primers that the PCR ran. Sequenced by immunoSEQ multiplex PCR; TCRdb stores in-frame clones only, minus some. The sample carries 250,000 to 350,000 clones, 86% recorded once. What was sequenced was PBMCs. The V call is TRBV19, the J call TRBJ2-2, with TRBD1 matching over 7 bases. The TCR sequence derives from a man aged 35-49 years in good health and CMV-seropositive. The CDR3 sequence is CASSPRQGNLNTGELFF. In nucleotides, the CDR3 is TGTGCCAGTAGTCCCCGACAGGGAAATCTTAACACCGGGGAGCTGTTTTTT.